These 14 T cell receptor beta chains originate from one sample sequenced in a study of human T cells and chemical hapten exposure. In TCRdb, the RACE reads were re-called with MiXCR into one record per CDR3 protein. Of 250,000 or so distinct CDR3 sequences listed, over 7.5% are singletons. Noted time point: pre-sensitization, week 0. Regarding treatment: therapeutic diphenylcyclopropenone sensitization with weekly scalp DPC. The sample here was whole blood, taken in connection with sensitization to the hapten diphenylcyclopropenone (DPC). These receptors originate from a man between 18 and 35 years old with alopecia areata. Some clones in this sample may be carry-over from other donors' samples.

This clonotype occurred a few times. The V and J genes are TRBV6-2 or TRBV6-3 and TRBJ1-5; TRBD1 is a possible D gene (6 bases). The CDR3 consists of 16 residues. Trimming took off 6 bases at V and 2 bases at J, with 17 bases between the two ends. Germline CDR1 and CDR2: MNHEY and SVGEGT. The CDR3: CASRTDSRAGNQPQHF. The CDR3 DNA is TGTGCCAGCAGAACGGACAGCAGGGCGGGCAATCAGCCCCAGCATTTT.

This chain links TRBV9 with TRBJ1-6; weak D call: TRBD1 (5 bases). The CDR3 has 17 amino acids. V was trimmed by 0 bases and J by 0 bases, leaving 10 bases between them. Germline V gene sequence: CDR1 SGDLS, CDR2 YYNGEE. CDR3 region: CASSVAWGCSYNSPLHF. CDR3 nucleotide sequence: TGTGCCAGCAGCGTAGCTTGGGGGTGCTCCTATAATTCACCCCTCCACTTT.

This rearrangement joins TRBV5-1 to TRBJ1-3; TRBD1 agrees at 7 bases. CDR3 length: 19 amino acids. Germline CDR1 is SGHRS and CDR2 is YFSETQ. The J segment lost 3 bases and the V segment lost 4 bases, leaving 19 bases of the junction unmatched. CDR3 sequence (DNA): TGCGCCAGCAGCCCGGGGACAGCCCTCCTCGAACTATTTGGAAACACCATATATTTT. It encodes CASSPGTALLELFGNTIYF.

This sequence joins TRBV6-2 or TRBV6-3 and TRBJ2-7; the D is unclear. The CDR3 is 11 amino acids. V was cut by 8 bases and J by 2 bases, with 7 bases left in between. The germline gives CDR1 MNHEY, CDR2 SVGEGT. CDR3 sequence reads: CASGQAYEQYV. CDR3 DNA sequence: TGTGCCAGCGGGCAGGCCTACGAGCAGTACGTC.

The sample holds a few counts of this clonotype. This chain connects TRBV6-2 or TRBV6-3 to TRBJ1-6; maybe TRBD1 (5 bases). Germline-derived CDR1 and CDR2 are MNHEY and SVGEGT. The length of the CDR3 is 12 residues. V dropped 10 bases and J dropped 7 bases, with 11 bases sitting between them. The CDR3 DNA reads TGTGCCACCCGGGACTCCAATTCACCCCTCCACTTT. This encodes CATRDSNSPLHF.

The sample holds a few counts of this clonotype. The gene calls are TRBV12-3 or TRBV12-4 and TRBJ1-2; perhaps TRBD1 as D (6 bases). Deletions cut 5 bases from V and 4 bases from J, with 11 bases between. The CDR3 loop spans 13 amino acids. The CDR3 DNA is TGTGCCAGCAGTCCGACAGGACCCTATGGCTACACCTTC. The encoded protein is CASSPTGPYGYTF.

J is TRBJ2-1 and V is TRBV29-1; D unclear. Germline V lookup: CDR1 SQVTM, CDR2 ANQGSEA. The germline V and J ends were trimmed by 4 bases and 7 bases, with 14 bases remaining between them. The CDR3 is made up of 13 amino acids. The chain's CDR3 is CSVVVPTRNEQFF. CDR3 coding DNA: TGCAGCGTTGTGGTCCCTACCCGTAATGAGCAGTTCTTC.

This clonotype appeared a few times. The J gene is TRBJ2-5, the V gene TRBV5-1; D not resolved. In germline, CDR1 is SGHRS, CDR2 YFSETQ. With 0 bases removed from V and 0 bases from J, the gap between germline ends came to 21 bases. This CDR3 has 19 residues. CDR3 nucleotides: TGCGCCAGCAGCTTGGTTTTTAACCAGGCCCAAACGTACCAAGAGACCCAGTACTTC. The encoded protein is CASSLVFNQAQTYQETQYF.

V and J are TRBV11-1 and TRBJ2-5, with D possibly being TRBD1 (6 bases). The V gene lost 3 bases and the J gene lost 4 bases, with 12 bases spanning the gap. The CDR3 has 14 residues. Germline lookup yields CDR1 SGHAT and CDR2 FQDESV (reference sequence). CDR3: CASSLIKGGETQYF. For the CDR3, the DNA is TGTGCCAGCAGCTTGATCAAAGGGGGAGAGACCCAGTACTTC.

The chain couples TRBV24-1 to TRBJ2-1; possible D gene TRBD1, 5 bases. Germline V gene lookup returns CDR1 KGHDR and CDR2 SFDVKD. CDR3 length equals 12 residues. The ends were cut back, 8 bases at V and 7 bases at J, with 11 bases in the middle. This chain's CDR3 is CATKTTENEQFF. The CDR3 nucleotides are TGTGCCACCAAAACGACAGAGAATGAGCAGTTCTTC.

This clonotype was counted many times. The CDR3 here is CASSSASSPNIQYF. In nucleotides, the CDR3 is TGCGCCAGCAGCTCAGCCTCTTCCCCAAACATTCAGTACTTC. V gene TRBV5-1 combines with J gene TRBJ2-4; D remains unclear. Trimming shortened V by 3 bases and J by 6 bases, and 13 bases separated the two germline ends. The CDR3 runs to 14 residues. From germline, CDR1 is SGHRS and CDR2 YFSETQ. The variable domain in full, with the rest retrieved from reference TRBV5-1 and TRBJ2-4, is KAGVTQTPRYLIKTRGQQVTLSCSPISGHRSVSWYQQTPGQGLQFLFEYFSETQRNKGNFPGRFSGRQFSNSRSEMNVSTLELGDSALYLCASSSASSPNIQYFGAGTRLSVL.

In its sample, this clonotype was seen a few times. The chain recombines TRBV11-2 with TRBJ2-3; possibly TRBD2 for D (5 bases). The length of the CDR3 is 16 residues. V was clipped by 2 bases and J by 3 bases, with 15 bases between them. Germline values: CDR1 SGHAT, CDR2 FQNNGV. This CDR3 is CASSLFKLDNTDTQYF. The CDR3 DNA is TGTGCCAGCAGCTTATTCAAACTAGATAATACAGATACGCAGTATTTT.

At least ten counts were recorded for this clonotype. V usage is TRBV20-1 and J usage is TRBJ1-2, with D tentatively TRBD1 (5 bases). The V end lost 3 bases, the J end lost 5 bases, and 10 bases lay between the germline ends. Germline CDR1 is DFQATT and CDR2 is SNEGSKA (reference sequence). The CDR3 has 12 amino acids. This CDR3 reads CSASPPGYGYTF. CDR3 nucleotides: TGCAGTGCTAGTCCCCCAGGGTATGGCTACACCTTC.

This clonotype was seen many times. The chain has TRBV4-2 and TRBJ2-2, with no clear D. This CDR3 is built from 16 residues. Germline-derived CDR1 and CDR2 are LGHNA and YNFKEQ. Trimming took 0 bases from V and 0 from J, leaving 8 bases between them. CDR3: CASSQEPRANTGELFF. The CDR3 DNA reads as TGTGCCAGCAGCCAAGAGCCCAGAGCGAACACCGGGGAGCTGTTTTTT.